This passage covers 14 T cell receptor beta chains from one sample sequenced in a study of blood T cell repertoires in COVID-19. Here immunoSEQ multiplex PCR was the method, and the copy in TCRdb shows in-frame clones only, minus some. This table has about 390,000 clones, around 87% appearing once. Sequencing was performed on peripheral blood. Receptors originate from a woman aged 55-75 years with COVID-19, enrolled during active disease.

Here the CDR3 DNA reads TGCGCCAGCAGCTTGGAATCAGGGACTCAAGGCTACACCTTC. This codes for CASSLESGTQGYTF. This chain links TRBV5-1 with TRBJ1-2; D might be TRBD1 (5 bases). CDR1 and CDR2 (germline): SGHRS, YFSETQ. Between the trimmed V and J ends, which lost 0 bases and 8 bases, there was a span of 14 bases. CDR3 length equals 14 residues. Supplemented by reference TRBV5-1 and TRBJ1-2, the full variable domain reads KAGVTQTPRYLIKTRGQQVTLSCSPISGHRSVSWYQQTPGQGLQFLFEYFSETQRNKGNFPGRFSGRQFSNSRSEMNVSTLELGDSALYLCASSLESGTQGYTFGSGTRLTVV.

CDR3 in DNA: TGTGCCAGCAGTTCGGACAGGGGAAGGGCCTTAGGCAATCAGCCCCAGCATTTT. Encoded protein: CASSSDRGRALGNQPQHF. The chain joins TRBV27 to TRBJ1-5; TRBD1 matches at 9 bases. The CDR3 spans 18 residues. Germline CDR1 is MNHEY and CDR2 is SMNVEV (reference sequence). V gave up 4 bases and J gave up 2 bases; unmatched junction bases: 12.

This chain joins TRBV7-3 and TRBJ2-5, with D maybe TRBD2 (6 bases). The length of the CDR3 is 18 residues. The V and J ends lost 5 bases and 0 bases respectively, with 22 bases between them. Germline V gene sequence: CDR1 SGHTA, CDR2 FQGTGA. The CDR3 spells CASSQVVGSGVYQETQYF. DNA for the CDR3: TGTGCCAGCAGCCAGGTGGTAGGTAGCGGAGTGTACCAAGAGACCCAGTACTTC.

The chain couples TRBV12-3 or TRBV12-4 to TRBJ1-1; D unclear. V lost 1 base, J lost 6 bases, and 6 bases lay in between. The CDR3 runs to 12 residues. CDR3 DNA: TGTGCCAGCAGTTTAGAGACTGCTGAAGCTTTCTTT. Encoded protein: CASSLETAEAFF.

CDR3 in amino acids: CASSPPGQGARQPQHF. The CDR3 DNA sequence: TGTGCCAGCTCACCCCCGGGACAGGGGGCTAGGCAGCCCCAGCATTTT. This chain joins TRBV18 and TRBJ1-5; 12 bases are a match to TRBD1. This CDR3 contains 16 residues. Unmatched junction bases numbered 7, after V lost 3 bases and J lost 7 bases. Germline V gene sequence: CDR1 KGHSH, CDR2 LQKENI.

The V call is TRBV7-3, the J call TRBJ2-2, with unresolved D. Germline CDR1 SGHTA, CDR2 FQGTGA. V shed 2 bases and J shed 5 bases, with 9 bases lying between them. The CDR3 length is 14 residues. CDR3 in DNA: TGTGCCAGCAGCTTAGAGAGATTGACCGGGGAGCTGTTTTTT. Its translation is CASSLERLTGELFF.

This rearrangement joins TRBV7-3 to TRBJ2-1, with D perhaps matching TRBD2 (6 bases). V was pared by 2 bases and J by 3 bases, with 11 bases between. Germline lookup yields CDR1 SGHTA and CDR2 FQGTGA. This CDR3 has 15 amino acids. CDR3 amino acids: CASSLGGTVYNEQFF. Written as DNA, the CDR3 is TGTGCCAGCAGCTTAGGTGGGACTGTCTACAATGAGCAGTTCTTC.

The chain links TRBV28 to TRBJ1-2, with D possibly being TRBD1 (6 bases). The CDR3 spans 16 residues. The germline gives CDR1 MDHEN, CDR2 SYDVKM. The ends were cut back, 6 bases at V and 2 bases at J, with 19 bases in the middle. The CDR3 spells CASSEKTGFANYGYTF. DNA of the CDR3: TGTGCCAGCAGCGAGAAAACAGGGTTCGCAAACTATGGCTACACCTTC.

V and J are TRBV18 and TRBJ2-7, with TRBD1 matching 9 bases. CDR1 and CDR2 from the germline V gene are KGHSH and LQKENI. Trimming cost V 5 bases and J 1 base; bases outside gene matches: 3. The CDR3 sequence is 14 residues long. This CDR3 is CASSSGTGSYEQYF. CDR3 coding DNA: TGTGCCAGCTCATCCGGGACAGGGTCCTACGAGCAGTACTTC.

This chain uses TRBV18 with TRBJ2-5, with 10 bases identical to TRBD2. V lost 0 bases and J lost 5; bases outside the gene matches: 6. Germline values: CDR1 KGHSH, CDR2 LQKENI. The CDR3 is 16 residues long. This CDR3 is CASSPPSAGGRETQYF. CDR3 DNA: TGTGCCAGCTCACCACCGTCAGCGGGGGGGCGTGAGACCCAGTACTTC.

The rearrangement links TRBV27 to TRBJ2-1; TRBD1 aligns across 7 bases. The CDR3 totals 13 residues. CDR1 and CDR2 (germline): MNHEY, SMNVEV (reference sequence). Germline trimming cut 3 bases from V and 5 bases from J; bases unmatched to any gene: 1. For the CDR3, the DNA is TGTGCCAGCAGTTTGGACAGGAACAATGAGCAGTTCTTC. Residues: CASSLDRNNEQFF.

The rearrangement joins TRBV6-5 to TRBJ1-2; 7 nucleotides align to TRBD1. The CDR3 runs to 14 residues. Per germline, CDR1 MNHEY and CDR2 SVGAGI. Germline trimming cut 7 bases from V and 3 bases from J; bases unmatched to any gene: 8. The CDR3 loop reads CASNNRQGDYGYTF. In DNA form, the CDR3 reads TGTGCCAGCAATAACAGACAGGGTGACTATGGCTACACCTTC.

The CDR3 here is CASSSSGSGNYGYTF. CDR3 sequence (DNA): TGTGCCAGCAGCTCCTCAGGGTCAGGAAACTATGGCTACACCTTC. V usage is TRBV7-9 and J usage is TRBJ1-2; a possible D gene is TRBD1 (5 bases). The V gene's germline CDR1 is SEHNR and CDR2 FQNEAQ (reference sequence). This CDR3 comprises 15 residues. V was trimmed by 4 bases and J by 2 bases, leaving 14 bases between them.

The count of this clone is one. This sequence joins TRBV16 and TRBJ1-1; D remains unclear. Trimming pared 4 bases from V and 8 bases from J, leaving 8 bases between. The germline CDR1 and CDR2 sequences are KGHSY and FQNENV. CDR3 length: 11 residues. The CDR3 reads CASSRSGEAFF. CDR3 nucleotides: TGTGCCAGCAGCCGATCCGGGGAAGCTTTCTTT.